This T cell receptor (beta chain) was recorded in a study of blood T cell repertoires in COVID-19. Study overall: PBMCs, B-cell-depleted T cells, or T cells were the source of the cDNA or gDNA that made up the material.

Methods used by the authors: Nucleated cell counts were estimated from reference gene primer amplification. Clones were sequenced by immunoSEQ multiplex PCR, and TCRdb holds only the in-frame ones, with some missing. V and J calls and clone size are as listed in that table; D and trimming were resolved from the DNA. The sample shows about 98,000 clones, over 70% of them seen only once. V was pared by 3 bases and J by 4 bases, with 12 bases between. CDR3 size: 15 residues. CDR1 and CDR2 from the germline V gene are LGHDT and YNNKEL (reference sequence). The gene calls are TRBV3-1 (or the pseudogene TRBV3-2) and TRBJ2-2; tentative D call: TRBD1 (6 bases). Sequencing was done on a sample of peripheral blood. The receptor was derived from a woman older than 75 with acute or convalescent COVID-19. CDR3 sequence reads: CASSQGARGTGELFF. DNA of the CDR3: TGTGCCAGCAGCCAGGGGGCGCGCGGCACCGGGGAGCTGTTTTTT.